These T cell receptor beta chains were read from a single sample in a study of post-analysis software for immune sequencing data. In TCRdb, the PCR reads were re-called with MiXCR into one record per CDR3 protein. In the table there are 450,000 to 650,000 distinct CDR3 sequences, roughly 47% of which are singletons. The sample consisted of blood. Receptors were obtained from a girl aged 5 to 17 with multiple sclerosis. Each CDR3 is given with its conserved first and last residue. The order of the fields is J gene, V gene, clone size, D gene, CDR3 protein, CDR3 DNA. A D gene is named only where the DNA matches it firmly. Expanded clones get a size class; other rows say once, few or many, or leave the size out.

>TRBJ1-2|TRBV7-9|few|.
CASQGANYGYTF
TGTGCCAGCCAGGGAGCTAACTATGGCTACACCTTC
>TRBJ2-7|TRBV29-1|few|TRBD1
CSVGLWDSSYEQYF
TGCAGCGTTGGCCTTTGGGACAGCTCCTACGAGCAGTACTTC
>TRBJ2-4|TRBV10-2|few|TRBD1
CASRRDRTNIQYF
TGCGCCAGCAGGCGGGACAGGACGAACATTCAGTACTTC
>TRBJ2-3|TRBV4-1|.|.
CASSQDPILGRADTQYF
TGCGCCAGCAGCCAAGATCCTATATTAGGGCGGGCAGATACGCAGTATTTT
>TRBJ1-5|TRBV27|.|.
CASSFRVGQPQHF
TGTGCCAGCAGTTTCAGGGTCGGGCAGCCCCAGCATTTT
>TRBJ2-7|TRBV20-1|.|TRBD1
CSARDIRQGAYEQYF
TGCAGTGCTAGAGATATCAGACAGGGGGCCTACGAGCAGTACTTC
>TRBJ2-7|TRBV27|.|TRBD2
CASNPSGTSYEQYF
TGTGCCAGCAATCCTAGCGGGACCTCCTACGAGCAGTACTTC
>TRBJ2-3|TRBV29-1|few|.
CSVIQFLTDTQYF
TGCAGCGTCATCCAGTTCCTGACAGATACGCAGTATTTT
>TRBJ2-1|TRBV9|.|.
CASSVAGASLKNNEQFF
TGTGCCAGCAGCGTAGCTGGGGCATCCCTCAAAAACAATGAGCAGTTCTTC
>TRBJ1-5|TRBV7-6|few|.
CASSLDPVNQPQHF
TGTGCCAGCAGCTTAGATCCAGTCAATCAGCCCCAGCATTTT
>TRBJ2-1|TRBV5-1|.|.
CASSLPAYNEQFF
TGCGCCAGCAGCTTGCCAGCCTACAATGAGCAGTTCTTC
>TRBJ1-2|TRBV6-1|few|.
CASSEGYYRDNGYTF
TGTGCCAGCAGTGAGGGATATTACCGGGACAATGGCTACACCTTC
>TRBJ2-3|TRBV29-1|few|TRBD2
CSVGTSGRNTDTQYF
TGCAGCGTTGGGACTAGCGGGAGAAACACAGATACGCAGTATTTT
>TRBJ1-2|TRBV7-9|.|TRBD1
CASSPGTGLANYGYTF
TGTGCCAGCAGCCCCGGGACAGGGCTGGCTAACTATGGCTACACCTTC
>TRBJ2-7|TRBV7-2|.|.
CASSLRGMEQYF
TGTGCCAGCAGCTTACGGGGGATGGAGCAGTACTTC
>TRBJ2-3|TRBV25-1|.|.
CATVGDTQYF
TGTGCCACCGTGGGAGATACGCAGTATTTT
>TRBJ2-1|TRBV12-5|once|TRBD2
CASGLGSGGAVVDEQFF
TGTGCTAGTGGTTTGGGTAGCGGGGGGGCCGTAGTAGATGAGCAGTTCTTC
>TRBJ2-7|TRBV20-1|few|TRBD2
CSARVGSGGVYEQYF
TGCAGTGCTAGAGTGGGAAGCGGGGGGGTCTACGAGCAGTACTTC
>TRBJ2-3|TRBV5-5|.|.
CASSLEGSPDTQYF
TGTGCCAGCAGCTTGGAGGGCTCCCCTGATACGCAGTATTTT
>TRBJ2-5|TRBV9|few|.
CASSVAGIRTGQETQYF
TGTGCCAGCAGCGTAGCTGGAATCCGGACGGGGCAAGAGACCCAGTACTTC
>TRBJ2-5|TRBV5-5|.|.
CASSPDIAYQETQYF
TGTGCCAGCAGCCCTGACATCGCTTACCAAGAGACCCAGTACTTC
>TRBJ1-1|TRBV20-1|.|.
CSAPGQNTEAFF
TGCAGTGCTCCCGGCCAGAACACTGAAGCTTTCTTT
>TRBJ1-5|TRBV20-1|.|.
CSASTPRGEHQPQHF
TGCAGTGCTAGTACCCCCCGAGGGGAGCATCAGCCCCAGCATTTT
>TRBJ2-7|TRBV5-1|few|.
CASSLDRTTFYEQYF
TGCGCCAGCAGCTTGGACCGGACAACCTTCTACGAGCAGTACTTC
>TRBJ1-2|TRBV5-1|few|.
CASKDKNYGYTF
TGCGCCAGCAAAGACAAGAACTATGGCTACACCTTC